This T cell receptor (beta chain) was identified during a study of identical twins. Study-wide points: These conclusions were based on statistical analysis (cross-sectional, not following the same donors). Among out-of-frame alpha sequences shared by twins, low generation probability occurred in excess. Among monozygotic twins, out-of-frame TCR alpha sharing exceeded what models predicted.

The germline V gene has CDR1 LNHNV and CDR2 YYDKDF (reference sequence). With V trimmed by 1 base and J by 3 bases, 5 bases remained unmatched. The CDR3 sequence is 16 residues long. TCRdb re-called the 5' RACE reads through MiXCR, storing one row per CDR3 protein. The data show approximately 220,000 distinct CDR3 sequences, with around 8.1% seen just once and roughly 2% held by the top ten. Concerning this clonotype itself: Its antigen remains unknown.

This sample was also put to use in a study of yellow fever vaccine responses in identical twins.

This clonotype originated in a woman aged 18-29 years in good health. Sample: memory (CD45RO+) T cells sorted from blood. V is TRBV15 and J is TRBJ1-5; the match to TRBD1 covers 8 bases. The CDR3 sequence is CATSRAGQGPNQPQHF. Written as DNA, the CDR3 is TGTGCCACCAGCAGAGCCGGACAGGGACCCAATCAGCCCCAGCATTTT.